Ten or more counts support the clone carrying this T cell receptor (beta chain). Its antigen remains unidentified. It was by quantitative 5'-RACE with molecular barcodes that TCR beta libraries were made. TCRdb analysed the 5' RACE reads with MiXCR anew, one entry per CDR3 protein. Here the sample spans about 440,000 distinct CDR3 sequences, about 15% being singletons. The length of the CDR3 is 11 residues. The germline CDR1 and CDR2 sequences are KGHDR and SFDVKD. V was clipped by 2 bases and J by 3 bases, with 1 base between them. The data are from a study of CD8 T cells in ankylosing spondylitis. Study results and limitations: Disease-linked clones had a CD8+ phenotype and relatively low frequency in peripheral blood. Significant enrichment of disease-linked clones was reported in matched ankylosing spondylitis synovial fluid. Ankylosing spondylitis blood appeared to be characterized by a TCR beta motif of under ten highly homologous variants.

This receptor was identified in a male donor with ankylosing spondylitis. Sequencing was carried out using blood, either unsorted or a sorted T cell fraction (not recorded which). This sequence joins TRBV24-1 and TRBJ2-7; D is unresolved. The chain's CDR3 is CATSDYYEQYF. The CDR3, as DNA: TGTGCCACCAGTGATTACTACGAGCAGTACTTC.